These T cell receptor beta chains were read from a single sample in a study of identical twins. TCRdb redid the calling of the 5' RACE reads with MiXCR, one entry per CDR3 protein. The table records around 340,000 distinct CDR3 sequences, more than 9% of them present only once. These data were likewise used in another study, on yellow fever vaccine responses in identical twins.

What was sequenced was CD8+ T cells sorted from blood. These receptors were collected from a woman younger than 30 in good health. Each CDR3 is given with its conserved first and last residue. Fields, in order: clone size, V gene, J gene, D gene, CDR3 DNA, CDR3 protein. D genes are given only for firm matches. Expanded clones get a size class; other rows say once, few or many, or leave the size out.

abundance: many; v_gene: TRBV3-1; j_gene: TRBJ2-3; d_gene: NA; CDR3nt: TGTGCCAGCAGCCAAGGGTATGCAGTCACAGATACGCAGTATTTT; CDR3aa: CASSQGYAVTDTQYF
abundance: few; v_gene: TRBV3-1; j_gene: TRBJ1-1; d_gene: NA; CDR3nt: TGTGCCAGCAGCCAAGATTTACAAAATCCCACTGAAGCTTTCTTT; CDR3aa: CASSQDLQNPTEAFF
abundance: NA; v_gene: TRBV21-1; j_gene: TRBJ2-3; d_gene: NA; CDR3nt: TGTGCCAGCAGCAAGGAGGGCGAGGAAGATACGCAGTATTTT; CDR3aa: CASSKEGEEDTQYF
abundance: few; v_gene: TRBV6-1; j_gene: TRBJ2-5; d_gene: NA; CDR3nt: TGTGCCAGCAGCCAAAGCGGGACAGGCCAAGAGACCCAGTACTTC; CDR3aa: CASSQSGTGQETQYF
abundance: NA; v_gene: TRBV12-3/TRBV12-4; j_gene: TRBJ1-1; d_gene: NA; CDR3nt: TGTGCCAGAAGTTTAGAGTACACTGAAGCTTTCTTT; CDR3aa: CARSLEYTEAFF
abundance: once; v_gene: TRBV5-5; j_gene: TRBJ2-7; d_gene: NA; CDR3nt: TGTGCCAGCAGCTTCGAGGGCTACTCCTACGAGCAGTACTTC; CDR3aa: CASSFEGYSYEQYF
abundance: NA; v_gene: TRBV7-8; j_gene: TRBJ2-7; d_gene: TRBD2; CDR3nt: TGTGCCAGCAGCTTATTTCCGGGAGGGTACGAGCAGTACTTC; CDR3aa: CASSLFPGGYEQYF
abundance: few; v_gene: TRBV29-1; j_gene: TRBJ2-1; d_gene: NA; CDR3nt: TGCAGCGTTGAACATCCCGGGCCCTTGGCGGATTTCTCCTACAATGAGCAGTTCTTC; CDR3aa: CSVEHPGPLADFSYNEQFF
abundance: NA; v_gene: TRBV20-1; j_gene: TRBJ2-1; d_gene: TRBD2; CDR3nt: TGCAGTGCGAGGACTAGCGGGCTTTCCTACAATGAGCAGTTCTTC; CDR3aa: CSARTSGLSYNEQFF
abundance: NA; v_gene: TRBV29-1; j_gene: TRBJ2-1; d_gene: NA; CDR3nt: TGCAGCGTTGAAGGTGGGGTTAGCTCCTACAATGAGCAGTTCTTC; CDR3aa: CSVEGGVSSYNEQFF
abundance: few; v_gene: TRBV2; j_gene: TRBJ2-7; d_gene: NA; CDR3nt: TGTGCCAGCCGGGGCAGGTCGGGCTACGAGCAGTACTTC; CDR3aa: CASRGRSGYEQYF
abundance: NA; v_gene: TRBV12-3/TRBV12-4; j_gene: TRBJ2-2; d_gene: NA; CDR3nt: TGTGCCAGCAGTCCAATGGCGGGACAATTGAACACCGGGGAGCTGTTTTTT; CDR3aa: CASSPMAGQLNTGELFF
abundance: NA; v_gene: TRBV29-1; j_gene: TRBJ1-1; d_gene: NA; CDR3nt: TGCAGCGTTGCGCACGAATCCATGAACACTGAAGCTTTCTTT; CDR3aa: CSVAHESMNTEAFF
abundance: NA; v_gene: TRBV12-3/TRBV12-4; j_gene: TRBJ2-1; d_gene: NA; CDR3nt: TGTGCCAGCAGTCCCAGGGTTACGAATGAGCAGTTCTTC; CDR3aa: CASSPRVTNEQFF
abundance: NA; v_gene: TRBV5-1; j_gene: TRBJ2-3; d_gene: TRBD2; CDR3nt: TGCGCCAGCAGCCCAATTCTAGCGGGGGCCCTATCTAGCACAGATACGCAGTATTTT; CDR3aa: CASSPILAGALSSTDTQYF
abundance: NA; v_gene: TRBV20-1; j_gene: TRBJ2-3; d_gene: NA; CDR3nt: TGCAGTGCTGGTACGGCTTGGACGGGGGATAGCACAGATACGCAGTATTTT; CDR3aa: CSAGTAWTGDSTDTQYF
abundance: few; v_gene: TRBV13; j_gene: TRBJ2-7; d_gene: TRBD2; CDR3nt: TGTGCCAGCAGCCAAGGGGCTAGCGGGAATAACGAGCAGTACTTC; CDR3aa: CASSQGASGNNEQYF
abundance: NA; v_gene: TRBV11-2; j_gene: TRBJ2-7; d_gene: NA; CDR3nt: TGTGCCAGCAGCTTAGGGCCGGAGCGCTACGAGCAGTACTTC; CDR3aa: CASSLGPERYEQYF
abundance: NA; v_gene: TRBV11-1; j_gene: TRBJ1-2; d_gene: NA; CDR3nt: TGTGCCAGCACCTCGAACAGCTATGGCTACACCTTC; CDR3aa: CASTSNSYGYTF
abundance: NA; v_gene: TRBV6-1; j_gene: TRBJ2-7; d_gene: NA; CDR3nt: TGTGCCAGCAGTGAAGGGAGCGCTTACGAGCAGTACTTC; CDR3aa: CASSEGSAYEQYF
abundance: few; v_gene: TRBV5-1; j_gene: TRBJ2-1; d_gene: NA; CDR3nt: TGCGCCAGCAATTCAGGCGCTAGCTCCTACAATGAGCAGTTCTTC; CDR3aa: CASNSGASSYNEQFF
abundance: many; v_gene: TRBV7-9; j_gene: TRBJ2-5; d_gene: NA; CDR3nt: TGTGCCAGCAGCCCAACCCAGGGTCAAGAGACCCAGTACTTC; CDR3aa: CASSPTQGQETQYF
abundance: few; v_gene: TRBV15; j_gene: TRBJ2-5; d_gene: NA; CDR3nt: TGTGCCACCAGCAACCGGGGGCTGCAAGAGACCCAGTACTTC; CDR3aa: CATSNRGLQETQYF
abundance: NA; v_gene: TRBV12-3/TRBV12-4; j_gene: TRBJ2-1; d_gene: NA; CDR3nt: TGTGCCAGCCAGTTGAGCTCCTACAATGAGCAGTTCTTC; CDR3aa: CASQLSSYNEQFF
abundance: NA; v_gene: TRBV25-1; j_gene: TRBJ1-2; d_gene: NA; CDR3nt: TGTGCCAGCAGTGAATTGGCAGGGGAGGATGGCTACACCTTC; CDR3aa: CASSELAGEDGYTF